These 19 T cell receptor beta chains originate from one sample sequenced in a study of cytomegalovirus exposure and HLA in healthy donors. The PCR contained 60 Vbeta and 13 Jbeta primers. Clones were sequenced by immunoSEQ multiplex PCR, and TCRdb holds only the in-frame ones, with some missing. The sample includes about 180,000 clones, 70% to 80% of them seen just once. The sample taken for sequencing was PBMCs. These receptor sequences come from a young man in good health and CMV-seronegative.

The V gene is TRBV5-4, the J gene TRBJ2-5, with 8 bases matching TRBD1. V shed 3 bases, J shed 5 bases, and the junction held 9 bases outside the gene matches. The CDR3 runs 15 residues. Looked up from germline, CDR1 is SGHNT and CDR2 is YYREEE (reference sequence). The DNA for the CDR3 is TGTGCCAGCAGCTCACGGGACAGGAGGGGGGAGACCCAGTACTTC. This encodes CASSSRDRRGETQYF.

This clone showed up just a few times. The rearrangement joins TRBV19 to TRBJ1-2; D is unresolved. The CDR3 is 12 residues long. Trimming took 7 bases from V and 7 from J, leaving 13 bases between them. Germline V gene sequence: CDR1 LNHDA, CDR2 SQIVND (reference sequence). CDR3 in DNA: TGTGCCAGTATCAAGGGAGTCGGTGGCTACACCTTC. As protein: CASIKGVGGYTF.

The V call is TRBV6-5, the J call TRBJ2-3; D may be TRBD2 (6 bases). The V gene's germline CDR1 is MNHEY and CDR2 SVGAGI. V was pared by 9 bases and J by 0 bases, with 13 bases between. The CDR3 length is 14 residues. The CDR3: CASKPGLSTDTQYF. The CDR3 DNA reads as TGTGCCAGTAAACCGGGACTGAGCACAGATACGCAGTATTTT.

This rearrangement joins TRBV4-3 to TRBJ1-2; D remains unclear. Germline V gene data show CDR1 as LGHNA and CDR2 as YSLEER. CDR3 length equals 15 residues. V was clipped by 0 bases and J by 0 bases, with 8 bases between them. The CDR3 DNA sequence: TGCGCCAGCAGCCAAGACGGAGTAGCTAACTATGGCTACACCTTC. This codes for CASSQDGVANYGYTF.

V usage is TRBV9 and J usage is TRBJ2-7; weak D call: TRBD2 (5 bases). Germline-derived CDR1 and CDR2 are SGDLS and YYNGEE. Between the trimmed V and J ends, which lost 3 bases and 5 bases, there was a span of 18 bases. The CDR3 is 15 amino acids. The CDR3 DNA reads TGTGCCAGCAGCGGAGAGGGAATCTCGGTGGACGAGCAGTACTTC. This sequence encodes CASSGEGISVDEQYF.

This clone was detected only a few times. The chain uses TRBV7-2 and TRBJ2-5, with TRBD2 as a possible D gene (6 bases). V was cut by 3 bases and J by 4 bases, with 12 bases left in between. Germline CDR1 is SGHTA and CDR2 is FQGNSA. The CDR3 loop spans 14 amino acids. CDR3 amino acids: CASSFGGTGETQYF. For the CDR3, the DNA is TGTGCCAGCAGCTTCGGGGGAACGGGAGAGACCCAGTACTTC.

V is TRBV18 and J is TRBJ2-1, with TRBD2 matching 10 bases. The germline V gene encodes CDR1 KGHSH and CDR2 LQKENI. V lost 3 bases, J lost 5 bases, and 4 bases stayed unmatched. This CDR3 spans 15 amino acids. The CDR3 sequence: CASSPGLARNNEQFF. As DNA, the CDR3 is TGTGCCAGCTCACCGGGACTAGCGCGCAACAATGAGCAGTTCTTC.

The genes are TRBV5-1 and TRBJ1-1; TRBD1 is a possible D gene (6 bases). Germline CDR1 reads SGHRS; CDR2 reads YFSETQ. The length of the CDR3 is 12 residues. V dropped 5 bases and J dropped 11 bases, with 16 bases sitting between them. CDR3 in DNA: TGCGCCAGCAGAAGGGACCAGGGGTCGGCTTTCTTT. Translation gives CASRRDQGSAFF.

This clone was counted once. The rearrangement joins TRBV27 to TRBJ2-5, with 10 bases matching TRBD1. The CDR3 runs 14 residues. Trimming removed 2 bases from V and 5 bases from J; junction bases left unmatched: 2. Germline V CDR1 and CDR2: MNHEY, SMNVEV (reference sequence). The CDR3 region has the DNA TGTGCCAGCAGTTTAGACAGGGGGCGCGAGACCCAGTACTTC. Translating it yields CASSLDRGRETQYF.

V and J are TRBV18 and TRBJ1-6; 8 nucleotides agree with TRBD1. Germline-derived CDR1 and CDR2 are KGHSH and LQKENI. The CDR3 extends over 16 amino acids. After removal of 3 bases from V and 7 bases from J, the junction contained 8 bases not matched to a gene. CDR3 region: CASSPLDRVGNSPLHF. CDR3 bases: TGTGCCAGCTCACCTTTGGACAGGGTAGGGAATTCACCCCTCCACTTT.

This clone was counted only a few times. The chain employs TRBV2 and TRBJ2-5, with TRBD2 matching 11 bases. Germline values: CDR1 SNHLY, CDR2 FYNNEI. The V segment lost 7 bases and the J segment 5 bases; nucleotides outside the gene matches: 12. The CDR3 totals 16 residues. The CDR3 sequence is CASKRGLLAGVETQYF. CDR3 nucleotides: TGTGCCAGCAAGCGGGGTTTACTAGCGGGGGTGGAGACCCAGTACTTC.

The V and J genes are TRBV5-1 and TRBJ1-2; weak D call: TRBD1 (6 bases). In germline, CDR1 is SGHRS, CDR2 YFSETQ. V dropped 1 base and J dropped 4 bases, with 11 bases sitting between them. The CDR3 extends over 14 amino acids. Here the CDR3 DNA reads TGCGCCAGCAGCTTGAATGACAGGACCTATGGCTACACCTTC. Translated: CASSLNDRTYGYTF.

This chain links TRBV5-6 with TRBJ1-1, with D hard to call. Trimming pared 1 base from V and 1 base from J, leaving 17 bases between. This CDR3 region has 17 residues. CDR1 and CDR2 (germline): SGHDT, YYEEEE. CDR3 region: CASSLSLSRVANTEAFF. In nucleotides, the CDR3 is TGTGCCAGCAGCTTGAGTCTGAGTCGGGTGGCGAACACTGAAGCTTTCTTT.

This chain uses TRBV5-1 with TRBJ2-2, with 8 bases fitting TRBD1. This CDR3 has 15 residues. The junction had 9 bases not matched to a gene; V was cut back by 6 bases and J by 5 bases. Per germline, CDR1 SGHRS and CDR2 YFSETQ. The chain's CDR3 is CASNSIQGATGELFF. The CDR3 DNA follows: TGCGCCAGCAACTCGATTCAGGGGGCTACCGGGGAGCTGTTTTTT. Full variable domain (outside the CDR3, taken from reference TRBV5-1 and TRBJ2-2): KAGVTQTPRYLIKTRGQQVTLSCSPISGHRSVSWYQQTPGQGLQFLFEYFSETQRNKGNFPGRFSGRQFSNSRSEMNVSTLELGDSALYLCASNSIQGATGELFFGEGSRLTVL.

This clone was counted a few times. The CDR3 coding sequence is TGTGCCAGCCGACTCTTGGTAGGGCCCCAGCATTTT. Translating it yields CASRLLVGPQHF. V gene TRBV6-6 combines with J gene TRBJ1-5, with D unclear. Deletions cut 8 bases from V and 9 bases from J, with 14 bases between. The CDR3 loop spans 12 amino acids. The V gene's germline CDR1 is MNHNY and CDR2 SVGAGI (reference sequence).

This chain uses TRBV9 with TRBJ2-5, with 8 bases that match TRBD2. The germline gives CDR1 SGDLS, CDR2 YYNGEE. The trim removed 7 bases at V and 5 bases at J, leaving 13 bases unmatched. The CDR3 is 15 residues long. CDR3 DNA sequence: TGTGCCAGCGGACCAGCGGGGGCCGCCCGGGAGACCCAGTACTTC. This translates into CASGPAGAARETQYF.

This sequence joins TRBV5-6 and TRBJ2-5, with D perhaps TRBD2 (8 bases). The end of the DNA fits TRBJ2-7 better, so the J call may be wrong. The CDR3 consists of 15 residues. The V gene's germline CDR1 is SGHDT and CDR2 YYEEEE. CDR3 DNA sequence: TGTGCCAGCAGCGGGGGACTAGGGGGCCAGTACGAGCAGTACTTC. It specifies CASSGGLGGQYEQYF.

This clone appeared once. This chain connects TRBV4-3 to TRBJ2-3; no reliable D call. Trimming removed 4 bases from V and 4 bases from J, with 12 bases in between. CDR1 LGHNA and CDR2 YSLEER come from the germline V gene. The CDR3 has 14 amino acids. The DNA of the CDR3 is TGCGCCAGCAGCCCCGGCGGATCCGCAGATACGCAGTATTTT. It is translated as CASSPGGSADTQYF.

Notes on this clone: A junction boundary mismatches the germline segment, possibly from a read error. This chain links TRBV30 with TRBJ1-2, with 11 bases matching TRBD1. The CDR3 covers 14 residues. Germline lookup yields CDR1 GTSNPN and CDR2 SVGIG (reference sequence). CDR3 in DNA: TGTGTCTGGACCACGGACAGGGGGCCGTATGGCTACACCTTC. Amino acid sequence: CVWTTDRGPYGYTF.